The 8 T cell receptor beta chains in this list originate from one sample, sequenced in a study of cytomegalovirus exposure and HLA in healthy donors. Use of 60 Vbeta and 13 Jbeta primers characterized the PCR. The data were produced by immunoSEQ multiplex PCR, yet TCRdb's version contains in-frame clones alone and is incomplete. Counted here are around 160,000 clones, roughly 77% occurring once; the ten biggest clones make up 4.5% to 5%. The sequenced material came from PBMCs. These receptors all come from a man between 18 and 35 years old in good health and CMV-seropositive.

The rearrangement uses TRBV30 and TRBJ1-1; possible D gene TRBD1, 6 bases. The germline CDR1 and CDR2 sequences are GTSNPN and SVGIG (reference sequence). This CDR3 has 15 residues. Trimming pared 3 bases from V and 1 base from J, leaving 15 bases between. CDR3 coding DNA: TGTGCCTGGAGGCCGGGGGGCAGGGAGAACACTGAAGCTTTCTTT. Translating it yields CAWRPGGRENTEAFF.

This clone was observed once. It is unclear where the CDR3 begins or ends on the DNA, so no DNA is shown, and the CDR3 is as TCRdb lists it. This rearrangement joins TRBV21-1 to TRBJ1-2; the table's D gene call, TRBD1, was not cross checked with the DNA. TRBV21-1 is a documented pseudogene. The CDR3 sequence runs 16 residues, both termini included. The CDR3 loop reads CASSKKVVGQGNGYTF.

The chain carries TRBV6-4 and TRBJ2-1, with TRBD2 matching 14 bases. Trimming cost V 6 bases and J 6 bases; bases outside gene matches: 1. This CDR3 has 14 residues. Looked up from germline, CDR1 is MRHNA and CDR2 is SNTAGT. CDR3 amino acids: CASRGLAGVNEQFF. The CDR3 coding sequence is TGTGCCAGCAGGGGACTAGCGGGAGTCAATGAGCAGTTCTTC.

The V gene is TRBV7-9, the J gene TRBJ1-3; unclear D gene. Trimming removed 7 bases at V and 0 bases at J, with 10 bases between. In germline, CDR1 is SEHNR, CDR2 FQNEAQ (reference sequence). CDR3 length: 14 amino acids. This chain's CDR3 is CASIESGSGNTIYF. The CDR3 DNA reads TGTGCCAGCATCGAGTCGGGCTCTGGAAACACCATATATTTT. The whole variable domain, remainder taken from reference TRBV7-9 and TRBJ1-3, is DTGVSQNPRHKITKRGQNVTFRCDPISEHNRLYWYRQTLGQGPEFLTYFQNEAQLEKSRLLSDRFSAERPKGSFSTLEIQRTEQGDSAMYLCASIESGSGNTIYFGEGSWLTVV.

V and J are TRBV9 and TRBJ2-3, with 9 bases matching TRBD2. This CDR3 is built from 16 residues. Looked up from germline, CDR1 is SGDLS and CDR2 is YYNGEE. V was clipped by 2 bases and J by 1 base; unmatched bases: 5. This chain's CDR3 is CASSVWASGGTDTQYF. In DNA, the CDR3 is TGTGCCAGCAGCGTCTGGGCTAGCGGGGGCACAGATACGCAGTATTTT.

V is TRBV6-1 and J is TRBJ1-2; weak D call: TRBD1 (5 bases). V lost 8 bases and J lost 4, with 14 bases in between. The CDR3 spans 13 residues. Germline CDR1 reads MNHNS; CDR2 reads SASEGT. CDR3 loop: CASVGRRGYGYTF. The CDR3 DNA follows: TGTGCCAGCGTCGGCAGAAGGGGCTATGGCTACACCTTC.

The CDR3 sequence: CAISEVRGGNQPQHF. Written as DNA, the CDR3 is TGTGCCATCAGTGAGGTCAGGGGGGGCAATCAGCCCCAGCATTTT. This chain joins TRBV10-3 and TRBJ1-5, with 7 bases that match TRBD1. In germline, CDR1 is ENHRY, CDR2 SYGVKD. Germline trimming cut 2 bases from V and 2 bases from J; bases unmatched to any gene: 3. The CDR3 has 15 residues.

The chain links TRBV27 to TRBJ2-1; 7 bases agree with TRBD2. V lost 6 bases, J lost 6 bases, and 11 bases stayed unmatched. Germline V lookup: CDR1 MNHEY, CDR2 SMNVEV (reference sequence). There are 15 residues in the CDR3. CDR3 protein: CASRLLGGGINEQFF. CDR3 in DNA: TGTGCCAGCAGGCTCCTTGGCGGGGGAATCAATGAGCAGTTCTTC.